This is a list of T cell receptor beta chains from one sample in a study of sequential checkpoint blockade in melanoma. The assay was immunoSEQ multiplex PCR, and TCRdb's table has in-frame clones only and misses some. The table includes around 12,000 clones, over 70% detected once. The input for sequencing was CD8+ T cells sorted from blood (inferred from file names), taken from a patient given nivolumab and ipilimumab in sequence. These receptors all stem from a human donor with melanoma. CDR3s include the opening cysteine and the closing phenylalanine or tryptophan. D genes are given only for firm matches. The size field is filled for only some rows; it gives once, few, many or a size class.

cdr3_nt: TGTGCCAGCAGCTTAAACTTGGGCCTCTACAATGAGCAGTTCTTC; cdr3_aa: CASSLNLGLYNEQFF; j_call: TRBJ2-1; cdr3_length: 15; clone_size: -; v_call: TRBV11-2; d_call: -
cdr3_nt: TGCGCCAGCAGCCCCGCGACAGGGAGGGCCAACGTCCTGACTTTC; cdr3_aa: CASSPATGRANVLTF; j_call: TRBJ2-6; cdr3_length: 15; clone_size: -; v_call: TRBV23-1; d_call: TRBD1
cdr3_nt: TGTGCCAGCAGTTACGGCGGGAGTCAGCCCCAGCATTTT; cdr3_aa: CASSYGGSQPQHF; j_call: TRBJ1-5; cdr3_length: 13; clone_size: -; v_call: TRBV6-5; d_call: -
cdr3_nt: TGTGCCAGCAGCCTCCCGGCGGGATATAAGAACACTGAAGCTTTCTTT; cdr3_aa: CASSLPAGYKNTEAFF; j_call: TRBJ1-1; cdr3_length: 16; clone_size: -; v_call: TRBV5-6; d_call: -
cdr3_nt: TGTGCCATCAGTGAGTCTAAACAGGGCGGCGACACTGAAGCTTTCTTT; cdr3_aa: CAISESKQGGDTEAFF; j_call: TRBJ1-1; cdr3_length: 16; clone_size: -; v_call: TRBV10-3; d_call: -
cdr3_nt: TGTGCCAGCAAATCGAGCACAGATACGCAGTATTTT; cdr3_aa: CASKSSTDTQYF; j_call: TRBJ2-3; cdr3_length: 12; clone_size: -; v_call: TRBV6-1; d_call: -
cdr3_nt: TGTGCCAGCAGTGTTCGACATAATTCTAACTATGGCTACACCTTC; cdr3_aa: CASSVRHNSNYGYTF; j_call: TRBJ1-2; cdr3_length: 15; clone_size: few; v_call: TRBV6-5; d_call: -
cdr3_nt: TGTGCCTGGAGTGTAATGGGACTAGCGGGCTACAATGAGCAGTTCTTC; cdr3_aa: CAWSVMGLAGYNEQFF; j_call: TRBJ2-1; cdr3_length: 16; clone_size: -; v_call: TRBV30; d_call: TRBD2
cdr3_nt: TGTGCCTGGAGTGTTCCCGCGTCGGTAGCGGGATACCAAGAGACCCAGTACTTC; cdr3_aa: CAWSVPASVAGYQETQYF; j_call: TRBJ2-5; cdr3_length: 18; clone_size: -; v_call: TRBV30; d_call: TRBD2
cdr3_nt: TGTGCCAGCAGCGCGGAAGGGCGATCGACAGGGGGGAGAGGGAACACTGAAGCTTTCTTT; cdr3_aa: CASSAEGRSTGGRGNTEAFF; j_call: TRBJ1-1; cdr3_length: 20; clone_size: -; v_call: TRBV9; d_call: TRBD1
cdr3_nt: TGTGCCAGCAGTGTTGGGACTAGCGGGAGTTACGAGCAGTACTTC; cdr3_aa: CASSVGTSGSYEQYF; j_call: TRBJ2-7; cdr3_length: 15; clone_size: few; v_call: TRBV6-5; d_call: TRBD2
cdr3_nt: TGTGCCACCAGCAGAGATCACGAGGTTGGGTACACCGGGGAGCTGTTTTTT; cdr3_aa: CATSRDHEVGYTGELFF; j_call: TRBJ2-2; cdr3_length: 17; clone_size: -; v_call: TRBV15; d_call: -
cdr3_nt: TGTGCCAGTAACCCAGCGGGAGGGCCGGGGGAGCAGTTCTTC; cdr3_aa: CASNPAGGPGEQFF; j_call: TRBJ2-1; cdr3_length: 14; clone_size: -; v_call: TRBV19; d_call: TRBD2
cdr3_nt: TGTGCTAGTGGTTTGCCCGAGGGACTCGCCTACGAGCAGTACTTC; cdr3_aa: CASGLPEGLAYEQYF; j_call: TRBJ2-7; cdr3_length: 15; clone_size: -; v_call: TRBV12-5; d_call: -
cdr3_nt: TGTGCCAGCAGCTGGGACAGGGGGCGGAACACTGAAGCCTTCTTT; cdr3_aa: CASSWDRGRNTEAFF; j_call: TRBJ1-1; cdr3_length: 15; clone_size: -; v_call: TRBV7-2; d_call: TRBD1
cdr3_nt: TGTGCCAGCAGCTCCCAGGACAGAGACACTGAAGCTTTCTTT; cdr3_aa: CASSSQDRDTEAFF; j_call: TRBJ1-1; cdr3_length: 14; clone_size: -; v_call: TRBV7-9; d_call: -
cdr3_nt: TGCAGCGTTTATACGGGGGACCGGAACACTGAAGCTTTCTTT; cdr3_aa: CSVYTGDRNTEAFF; j_call: TRBJ1-1; cdr3_length: 14; clone_size: -; v_call: TRBV29-1; d_call: -
cdr3_nt: TGTGCCAGCAGTTTATCTGGGACAGGGGCTGGAAACACCATATATTTT; cdr3_aa: CASSLSGTGAGNTIYF; j_call: TRBJ1-3; cdr3_length: 16; clone_size: -; v_call: TRBV27; d_call: TRBD1
cdr3_nt: TGTGCCAGTAGCGAGGGTAAGAACACTGAAGCTTTCTTT; cdr3_aa: CASSEGKNTEAFF; j_call: TRBJ1-1; cdr3_length: 13; clone_size: -; v_call: TRBV19; d_call: -
cdr3_nt: TGTGCCAGCAGCTTAGATTGGTACATTTCGGGTGAGCAGTACTTC; cdr3_aa: CASSLDWYISGEQYF; j_call: TRBJ2-7; cdr3_length: 15; clone_size: once; v_call: TRBV11-2; d_call: -
cdr3_nt: TGCGCCAGCAGCCAAGCTCCGGCGGGGGGGCGCCAAAAAGAGACCCAGTACTTC; cdr3_aa: CASSQAPAGGRQKETQYF; j_call: TRBJ2-5; cdr3_length: 18; clone_size: -; v_call: TRBV4-3; d_call: TRBD2
cdr3_nt: TGTGCCAGCAGTCACCGACTAGCGGACCTATACGAGCAGTACTTC; cdr3_aa: CASSHRLADLYEQYF; j_call: TRBJ2-7; cdr3_length: 15; clone_size: -; v_call: TRBV27; d_call: TRBD2
cdr3_nt: TGTGCCAGCAGCGCGGGGTCGACCGGGGAGCTGTTTTTT; cdr3_aa: CASSAGSTGELFF; j_call: TRBJ2-2; cdr3_length: 13; clone_size: -; v_call: TRBV7-6; d_call: -
cdr3_nt: TGTGCCAGCAGTGACAGGGCGTCAGAAGCTTTCTTT; cdr3_aa: CASSDRASEAFF; j_call: TRBJ1-1; cdr3_length: 12; clone_size: -; v_call: TRBV6-1; d_call: -
cdr3_nt: TGCAGCGCGGGACTAGCGGGAGGGCCAAGGGGTGAGCAGTTCTTC; cdr3_aa: CSAGLAGGPRGEQFF; j_call: TRBJ2-1; cdr3_length: 15; clone_size: -; v_call: TRBV29-1; d_call: TRBD2
cdr3_nt: TGTGCCAGCAGCGTGACAGGGGGTAAAAAACTGTTTTTT; cdr3_aa: CASSVTGGKKLFF; j_call: TRBJ1-4; cdr3_length: 13; clone_size: -; v_call: TRBV5-6; d_call: TRBD1
cdr3_nt: TGCGCCAGCAGCTTGGAACCCGACAGGGGTGGAAGCACTGAAGCTTTCTTT; cdr3_aa: CASSLEPDRGGSTEAFF; j_call: TRBJ1-1; cdr3_length: 17; clone_size: -; v_call: TRBV5-1; d_call: TRBD1
cdr3_nt: TGTGCCAGCTCACCACAGCGAGACAGGGCCGGGGAGCTGTTTTTT; cdr3_aa: CASSPQRDRAGELFF; j_call: TRBJ2-2; cdr3_length: 15; clone_size: -; v_call: TRBV18; d_call: TRBD1
cdr3_nt: TGTGCCAGTAGTAGGACAGCCTCGAGCAATCAGCCCCAGCATTTT; cdr3_aa: CASSRTASSNQPQHF; j_call: TRBJ1-5; cdr3_length: 15; clone_size: -; v_call: TRBV19; d_call: -
cdr3_nt: TGTGCCAGCAGCTTAGGGTACTCTAACTATGGCTACACCTTC; cdr3_aa: CASSLGYSNYGYTF; j_call: TRBJ1-2; cdr3_length: 14; clone_size: -; v_call: TRBV7-2; d_call: -
cdr3_nt: TGTGCCAGCAGCTTAGGGCGGGAGTTGGATACGCAGTATTTT; cdr3_aa: CASSLGRELDTQYF; j_call: TRBJ2-3; cdr3_length: 14; clone_size: -; v_call: TRBV7-8; d_call: TRBD2
cdr3_nt: TGTGCCACCTCAACCTCGGGACTGCTTGGGGAGCTGTTTTTT; cdr3_aa: CATSTSGLLGELFF; j_call: TRBJ2-2; cdr3_length: 14; clone_size: -; v_call: TRBV13; d_call: -
cdr3_nt: TGTGCCACCAGCAGAGTAGCGGGAATTGGAAACACCATATATTTT; cdr3_aa: CATSRVAGIGNTIYF; j_call: TRBJ1-3; cdr3_length: 15; clone_size: -; v_call: TRBV15; d_call: -
cdr3_nt: TGTGCCATATTGGGCAGGGCCGACCACGAGCAGTACTTC; cdr3_aa: CAILGRADHEQYF; j_call: TRBJ2-7; cdr3_length: 13; clone_size: few; v_call: TRBV7-9; d_call: -
cdr3_nt: TGTGCCAGCATCCCTCGGGGTAGCTCTGGGGCCAACGTCCTGACTTTC; cdr3_aa: CASIPRGSSGANVLTF; j_call: TRBJ2-6; cdr3_length: 16; clone_size: -; v_call: TRBV5-6; d_call: -
cdr3_nt: TGTGCCAGCAGCCAAGGACTAGCGGGAGTAGGGGAGCAGTACTTC; cdr3_aa: CASSQGLAGVGEQYF; j_call: TRBJ2-7; cdr3_length: 15; clone_size: -; v_call: TRBV4-2; d_call: TRBD2
cdr3_nt: TGCGCCAGCAGCCAAGAAGGGGCGGGAGGTTACGAGCAGTACTTC; cdr3_aa: CASSQEGAGGYEQYF; j_call: TRBJ2-7; cdr3_length: 15; clone_size: -; v_call: TRBV4-3; d_call: TRBD2
cdr3_nt: TGTGCCAGCAGTTACGCAGGGGGCCCGGGGGAGACCCAGTACTTC; cdr3_aa: CASSYAGGPGETQYF; j_call: TRBJ2-5; cdr3_length: 15; clone_size: few; v_call: TRBV6-6; d_call: TRBD1
cdr3_nt: TGTGCCAGCAGCTTAGATGGACAGCTATATGGCTACACCTTC; cdr3_aa: CASSLDGQLYGYTF; j_call: TRBJ1-2; cdr3_length: 14; clone_size: -; v_call: TRBV7-9; d_call: -
cdr3_nt: TGTGCCAGCACCCAAGGAGGGAATCAGCCCCAGCATTTT; cdr3_aa: CASTQGGNQPQHF; j_call: TRBJ1-5; cdr3_length: 13; clone_size: few; v_call: TRBV7-9; d_call: -
cdr3_nt: TGCGCCAGCAGCTTATTCTCTAGCGGGGTAAACGAGCAGTACTTC; cdr3_aa: CASSLFSSGVNEQYF; j_call: TRBJ2-7; cdr3_length: 15; clone_size: -; v_call: TRBV5-1; d_call: TRBD2
cdr3_nt: TGTGCCAGCAGCTTCGGGACAGGCCAATACGAGCAGTACTTC; cdr3_aa: CASSFGTGQYEQYF; j_call: TRBJ2-7; cdr3_length: 14; clone_size: -; v_call: TRBV11-2; d_call: TRBD1
cdr3_nt: TGCGCCAGCAGCGCCAGGCGAACCACTGAAGCTTTCTTT; cdr3_aa: CASSARRTTEAFF; j_call: TRBJ1-1; cdr3_length: 13; clone_size: -; v_call: TRBV5-1; d_call: -
cdr3_nt: TGTGCCAGCAGTTTATCGGCGGGTTACTATGGCTACACCTTC; cdr3_aa: CASSLSAGYYGYTF; j_call: TRBJ1-2; cdr3_length: 14; clone_size: -; v_call: TRBV27; d_call: -
cdr3_nt: TGTGCCAGCAGCGTAGACGGTAGAGAGCAGTTCTTC; cdr3_aa: CASSVDGREQFF; j_call: TRBJ2-1; cdr3_length: 12; clone_size: once; v_call: TRBV9; d_call: -
cdr3_nt: TGTGCCAGTGGGACAGGGGTTTACTATGGCTACACCTTC; cdr3_aa: CASGTGVYYGYTF; j_call: TRBJ1-2; cdr3_length: 13; clone_size: few; v_call: TRBV19; d_call: TRBD1
cdr3_nt: TGTGCCAGCAGCGAATACAGGGCTGACTACACTGAAGCTTTCTTT; cdr3_aa: CASSEYRADYTEAFF; j_call: TRBJ1-1; cdr3_length: 15; clone_size: -; v_call: TRBV9; d_call: -
cdr3_nt: TGTGCCAGCAGCTTAGTTGGGCCCGTGAACACTGAAGCTTTCTTT; cdr3_aa: CASSLVGPVNTEAFF; j_call: TRBJ1-1; cdr3_length: 15; clone_size: -; v_call: TRBV7-9; d_call: -
cdr3_nt: TGTGCCAGCAGCCGTAATTATGGCTACACCTTC; cdr3_aa: CASSRNYGYTF; j_call: TRBJ1-2; cdr3_length: 11; clone_size: -; v_call: TRBV5-6; d_call: -
cdr3_nt: TGTGCCAGCGTAGGCAGAGGGAACTACGAGCAGTACTTC; cdr3_aa: CASVGRGNYEQYF; j_call: TRBJ2-7; cdr3_length: 13; clone_size: -; v_call: TRBV27; d_call: -
cdr3_nt: TGTGCCACCCCCTTGCAGAGGGAGGGAAACACCGGGGAGCTGTTTTTT; cdr3_aa: CATPLQREGNTGELFF; j_call: TRBJ2-2; cdr3_length: 16; clone_size: -; v_call: TRBV28; d_call: TRBD2